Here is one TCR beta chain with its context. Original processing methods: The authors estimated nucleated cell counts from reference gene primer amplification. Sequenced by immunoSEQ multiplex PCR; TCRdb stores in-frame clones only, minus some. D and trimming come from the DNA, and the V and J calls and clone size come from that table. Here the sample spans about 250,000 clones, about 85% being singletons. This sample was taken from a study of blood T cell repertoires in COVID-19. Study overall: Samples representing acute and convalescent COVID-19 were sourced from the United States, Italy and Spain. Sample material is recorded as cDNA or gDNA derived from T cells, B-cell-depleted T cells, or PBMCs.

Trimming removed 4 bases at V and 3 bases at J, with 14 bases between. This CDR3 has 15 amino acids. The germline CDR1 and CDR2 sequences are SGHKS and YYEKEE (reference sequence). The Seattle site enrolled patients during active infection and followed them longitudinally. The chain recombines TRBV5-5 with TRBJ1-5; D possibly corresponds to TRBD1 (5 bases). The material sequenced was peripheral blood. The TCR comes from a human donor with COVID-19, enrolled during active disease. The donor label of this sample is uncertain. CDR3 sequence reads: CASSLVGGDNQPQHF. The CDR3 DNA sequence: TGTGCCAGCAGCCTGGTGGGGGGGGACAATCAGCCCCAGCATTTT.